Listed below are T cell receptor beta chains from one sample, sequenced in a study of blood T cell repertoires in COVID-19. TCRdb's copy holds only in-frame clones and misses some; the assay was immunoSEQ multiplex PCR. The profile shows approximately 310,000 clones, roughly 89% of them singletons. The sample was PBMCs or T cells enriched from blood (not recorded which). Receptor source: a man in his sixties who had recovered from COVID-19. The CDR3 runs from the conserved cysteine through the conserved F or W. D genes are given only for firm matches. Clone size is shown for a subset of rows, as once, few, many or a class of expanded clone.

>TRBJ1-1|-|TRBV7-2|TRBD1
CASRPDRAHTEAFF
TGTGCCAGCAGGCCCGACAGGGCCCACACTGAAGCTTTCTTT
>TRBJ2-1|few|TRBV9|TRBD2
CASSPGLAGEEQFF
TGTGCCAGCAGCCCCGGACTAGCGGGTGAGGAGCAGTTCTTC
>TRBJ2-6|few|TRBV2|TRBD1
CASSGLAGGAGANVLTF
TGTGCCAGCAGTGGGTTGGCAGGGGGAGCTGGGGCCAACGTCCTGACTTTC
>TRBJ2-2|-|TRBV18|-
CASSSPAGDTGELFF
TGTGCCAGCTCATCCCCGGCAGGGGACACCGGGGAGCTGTTTTTT
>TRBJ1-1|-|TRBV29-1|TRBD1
CSAVQGAPNTEAFF
TGCAGCGCCGTACAGGGGGCACCGAACACTGAAGCTTTCTTT
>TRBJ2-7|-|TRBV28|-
CASFGTSPGEQYF
TGTGCCAGCTTCGGGACATCCCCGGGGGAGCAGTACTTC
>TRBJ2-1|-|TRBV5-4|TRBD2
CASSLPPGRVSGEQFF
TGTGCCAGCAGCTTACCCCCCGGGAGGGTTTCCGGTGAGCAGTTCTTC
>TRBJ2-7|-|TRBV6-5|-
CASRKRRQVVHEQYF
TGTGCCAGCAGAAAAAGGAGACAGGTTGTCCACGAGCAGTACTTC
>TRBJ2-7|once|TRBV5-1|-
CARAGDSYEQYF
TGCGCCAGAGCAGGGGATTCCTACGAGCAGTACTTC
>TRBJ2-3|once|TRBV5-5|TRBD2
CASSLVTSGSLGTDTQYF
TGTGCCAGCAGCTTGGTGACTAGCGGGTCTCTCGGCACAGATACGCAGTATTTT
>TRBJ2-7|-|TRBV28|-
CASSPRQSYEQYF
TGTGCCAGCAGTCCGCGACAGAGCTACGAGCAGTACTTC
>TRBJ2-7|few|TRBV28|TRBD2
CASSQLAGDYEQYF
TGTGCCAGCAGTCAACTAGCGGGAGACTACGAGCAGTACTTC
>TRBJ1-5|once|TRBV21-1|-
CASRSGTGRPGSNQPQHF
TGTGCCAGCAGGAGCGGGACAGGGCGACCCGGTTCGAATCAGCCCCAGCATTTT
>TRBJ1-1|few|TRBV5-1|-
CASSFGGNTEAFF
TGCGCCAGCAGCTTCGGGGGGAACACTGAAGCTTTCTTT
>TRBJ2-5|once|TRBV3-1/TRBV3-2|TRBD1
CASTPGQGKETQYF
TGTGCCAGCACCCCGGGACAGGGTAAAGAGACCCAGTACTTC
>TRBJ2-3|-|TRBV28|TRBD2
CASSLLPAGRETDTQYF
TGTGCCAGCAGTTTGCTCCCAGCCGGGAGGGAAACAGATACGCAGTATTTT
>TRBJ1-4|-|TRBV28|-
CASKTLGEKLFF
TGTGCCAGCAAGACACTGGGTGAAAAACTGTTTTTT
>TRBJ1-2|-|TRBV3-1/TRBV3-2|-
CASSHADSSYGYTF
TGTGCCAGCAGCCACGCTGACAGCAGCTATGGCTACACCTTC
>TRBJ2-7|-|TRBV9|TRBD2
CASSVGLAGESYEQYF
TGTGCCAGCAGCGTGGGACTAGCGGGGGAGTCCTACGAGCAGTACTTC
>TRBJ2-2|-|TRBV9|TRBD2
CASGTSGRLGELFF
TGTGCCAGCGGGACTAGCGGGAGACTCGGGGAGCTGTTTTTT
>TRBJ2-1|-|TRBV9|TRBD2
CASSVGGSGRNEQFF
TGTGCCAGCAGCGTGGGTGGTAGCGGGAGGAATGAGCAGTTCTTC
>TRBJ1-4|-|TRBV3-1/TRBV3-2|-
CASSQDREGTNEKLFF
TGTGCCAGCAGCCAAGATCGGGAAGGCACTAATGAAAAACTGTTTTTT
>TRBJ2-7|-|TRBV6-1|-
CASSEVGAGLQYF
TGTGCCAGCAGTGAAGTTGGGGCAGGGTTACAGTACTTC
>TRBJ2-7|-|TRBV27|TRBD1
CASRRQGSPYEQYF
TGTGCCAGCAGGAGACAGGGGAGCCCCTACGAGCAGTACTTC
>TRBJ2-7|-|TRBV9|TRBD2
CASSASLASSYEQYF
TGTGCCAGCAGCGCATCACTAGCGAGCTCCTACGAGCAGTACTTC
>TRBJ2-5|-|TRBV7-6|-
CASSPGIVTQETQYF
TGTGCCAGCAGCCCGGGGATAGTCACCCAAGAGACCCAGTACTTC